The rows below give T cell receptor beta chains drawn from one sample of a study of cytomegalovirus exposure and HLA in healthy donors. Clones were sequenced by immunoSEQ multiplex PCR, and TCRdb holds only the in-frame ones, with some missing. This table holds just over 200,000 clones, approximately 80% found once. Material for sequencing was PBMCs. The receptors derive from a man in his forties or fifties in good health and CMV-seronegative. CDR3s include the opening cysteine and the closing phenylalanine or tryptophan. D genes are given only for firm matches. A clone size is listed for some rows: how often the clone was seen (once, few, many), or a class if it is expanded.

j_gene	v_gene	d_gene	abundance	CDR3aa	CDR3nt
TRBJ2-7	TRBV25-1	TRBD2	few	CASSLGLAGEQYF	TGTGCCAGCAGTCTCGGGTTAGCGGGAGAGCAGTACTTC
TRBJ2-1	TRBV11-3	-	-	CASSLVRGAEQFF	TGTGCCAGCAGCTTAGTTCGGGGGGCTGAGCAGTTCTTC
TRBJ1-4	TRBV18	-	-	CASSPDSATNEKLFF	TGTGCCAGCTCCCCGGACAGCGCAACTAATGAAAAACTGTTTTTT
TRBJ1-6	TRBV6-5	-	-	CASSYDSNSPLHF	TGTGCCAGCAGTTATGACAGTAATTCACCCCTCCACTTT
TRBJ2-7	TRBV7-9	-	-	CASSYGIAYEQYF	TGTGCCAGCAGTTACGGGATAGCCTACGAGCAGTACTTC
TRBJ2-7	TRBV9	TRBD1	-	CASSGEGTGPRGYEQYF	TGTGCCAGCAGCGGAGAGGGGACAGGGCCCAGGGGCTACGAGCAGTACTTC
TRBJ1-5	TRBV28	TRBD1	-	CASSILSGQGEGQPQHF	TGTGCCAGCAGCATCCTCTCCGGACAGGGAGAAGGTCAGCCCCAGCATTTT
TRBJ1-2	TRBV2	-	-	CASSEAPGTQGYTF	TGTGCCAGCAGTGAAGCCCCCGGGACACAAGGCTACACCTTC
TRBJ1-5	TRBV30	TRBD1	-	CAWSVQGGQPQHF	TGTGCCTGGAGTGTACAAGGGGGCCAGCCCCAGCATTTT
TRBJ1-5	TRBV4-1	-	-	CASSQEVTGRVLGNQPQHF	TGCGCCAGCAGCCAAGAAGTCACAGGGAGGGTCCTCGGCAATCAGCCCCAGCATTTT
TRBJ1-6	TRBV6-5	-	-	CASSYAGTYNSPLHF	TGTGCCAGCAGTTACGCGGGGACCTATAATTCACCCCTCCACTTT
TRBJ1-4	TRBV2	-	-	CASSKQARKEKLFF	TGTGCCAGCAGCAAACAGGCTCGAAAGGAAAAACTGTTTTTT
TRBJ2-1	TRBV27	TRBD1	-	CASSTWDRGGSEQLF	TGTGCCAGCAGTACATGGGACAGGGGAGGGAGTGAGCAGCTCTTC
TRBJ1-1	TRBV28	-	-	CASSQNRVWHTEAFF	TGTGCCAGCAGTCAGAACAGGGTCTGGCACACTGAAGCTTTCTTT
TRBJ2-4	TRBV28	-	-	CASSPPGSAKNSQYF	TGTGCCAGCAGCCCCCCGGGAAGTGCCAAAAACAGTCAGTACTTC
TRBJ2-7	TRBV28	-	-	CASSGGTVALTYEQYF	TGTGCCAGCAGTGGAGGGACAGTTGCATTAACCTACGAGCAGTACTTC
TRBJ2-5	TRBV29-1	TRBD1	-	CSVDGQGELVQYF	TGCAGCGTTGATGGCCAGGGGGAATTGGTCCAGTACTTC
TRBJ2-5	TRBV5-6	TRBD1	-	CASSGLGTGEGETQYF	TGTGCCAGCAGCGGGTTAGGGACAGGGGAAGGCGAGACCCAGTACTTC
TRBJ2-7	TRBV7-6	TRBD1	once	CASSLSDRDEQYF	TGTGCCAGCAGCTTATCGGACAGGGACGAGCAGTACTTC
TRBJ1-2	TRBV18	TRBD1	once	CASSPSSGQGSYTF	TGTGCCAGCTCACCCTCTTCGGGACAGGGGAGCTACACCTTC
TRBJ2-5	TRBV5-4	-	-	CASSLIGSQETQYF	TGTGCCAGCAGCTTGATTGGCAGCCAAGAGACCCAGTACTTC
TRBJ2-3	TRBV28	TRBD2	-	CASSSHGLATDTQYF	TGTGCCAGCAGTTCCCATGGACTAGCGACAGATACGCAGTATTTT
TRBJ2-1	TRBV18	TRBD2	-	CASSPTSGIYNEQFF	TGTGCCAGCTCACCAACTAGCGGAATCTACAATGAGCAGTTCTTC
TRBJ2-3	TRBV7-9	-	-	CASSPGERSTDTQYF	TGTGCCAGCAGCCCCGGGGAGCGGAGCACAGATACGCAGTATTTT
TRBJ1-1	TRBV6-5	-	-	CASSYSVTAGEAFF	TGTGCCAGCAGTTACTCAGTGACAGCAGGTGAAGCTTTCTTT
TRBJ2-1	TRBV15	TRBD2	-	CATSRVAGLSNEQFF	TGTGCCACCAGCAGAGTAGCGGGGCTCAGCAATGAGCAGTTCTTC
TRBJ1-5	TRBV27	-	-	CASSFRGGHSNQPQHF	TGTGCCAGCAGTTTTCGTGGGGGACACAGCAATCAGCCCCAGCATTTT
TRBJ1-5	TRBV6-5	TRBD1	-	CASSQDRASNQPQHF	TGTGCCAGCAGCCAAGACAGGGCTAGCAATCAGCCCCAGCATTTT
TRBJ2-1	TRBV25-1	-	-	CASSEVSGWRNEQFF	TGTGCCAGCAGTGAGGTTAGCGGTTGGAGGAATGAGCAGTTCTTC
TRBJ2-7	TRBV28	-	-	CASSFQRPQSYEQYF	TGTGCCAGCAGTTTCCAGCGGCCGCAATCCTACGAGCAGTACTTC
TRBJ2-5	TRBV25-1	-	few	CASSEYTKEETQYF	TGTGCCAGCAGTGAATATACGAAGGAGGAGACCCAGTACTTC
TRBJ2-1	TRBV15	-	-	CATSRVPRSGVIDEQFF	TGTGCCACCAGCAGAGTGCCTCGTAGCGGAGTTATCGATGAGCAGTTCTTC
TRBJ1-1	TRBV6-1	-	once	CASSELQANTEAFF	TGTGCCAGCAGTGAACTACAGGCGAACACTGAAGCTTTCTTT
TRBJ2-3	TRBV29-1	TRBD2	-	CSVATSGSTDTQYF	TGCAGCGTAGCAACTAGCGGGAGCACAGATACGCAGTATTTT
TRBJ2-5	TRBV18	TRBD1	-	CASLGQGMQTQYF	TGTGCCAGCTTGGGACAGGGGATGCAGACCCAGTACTTC
TRBJ2-7	TRBV11-3	-	-	CASSLGGRGEQYF	TGTGCCAGCAGCTTAGGGGGGCGCGGCGAGCAGTACTTC
TRBJ1-2	TRBV29-1	-	-	CSATAGGYGYTF	TGCAGCGCCACAGCAGGAGGCTATGGCTACACCTTC
TRBJ2-1	TRBV6-7	-	-	CASSYSNQANEQFF	TGTGCCAGCAGTTACTCCAATCAAGCAAATGAGCAGTTCTTC
TRBJ1-2	TRBV5-4	TRBD1	-	CASSTGQGAVYGYTF	TGTGCCAGCAGCACGGGACAGGGGGCGGTGTATGGCTACACCTTC
TRBJ1-4	TRBV2	TRBD1	-	CATGGQGQASEKLFF	TGTGCCACCGGGGGCCAGGGACAGGCTAGTGAAAAACTGTTTTTT
TRBJ1-4	TRBV28	-	-	CASSSPGGETNEKLFF	TGTGCCAGCAGTTCCCCCGGGGGGGAAACTAATGAAAAACTGTTTTTT
TRBJ2-6	TRBV7-9	TRBD2	-	CASSVLAGGPGGANVLTF	TGTGCCAGCAGCGTACTAGCGGGAGGGCCCGGTGGGGCCAACGTCCTGACTTTC
TRBJ1-4	TRBV6-1	-	-	CASSGGSGAEKLFF	TGTGCCAGCAGTGGGGGATCGGGAGCCGAAAAACTGTTTTTT
TRBJ2-3	TRBV2	TRBD2	once	CASSGLAGGPDTQYF	TGTGCCAGCAGTGGACTAGCGGGAGGACCAGATACGCAGTATTTT
TRBJ2-7	TRBV7-9	-	-	CASSFSGKIYEQYF	TGTGCCAGCAGCTTTTCGGGGAAGATTTACGAGCAGTACTTC
TRBJ1-4	TRBV7-9	-	-	CSSSLVQGENEKLFF	TGTTCCAGCAGCTTAGTTCAGGGTGAGAATGAAAAACTGTTTTTT
TRBJ2-3	TRBV7-3	-	-	CASSTSTDTQYF	TGTGCCAGCAGTACATCCACAGATACGCAGTATTTT
TRBJ2-1	TRBV23-1	-	-	CASSFLELCEQFF	TGCGCCAGCAGTTTCCTAGAGCTTTGTGAGCAGTTCTTC
TRBJ2-7	TRBV28	-	-	CASSLDYIRYEQYF	TGTGCCAGCAGTTTGGACTACATCCGCTACGAGCAGTACTTC
TRBJ2-5	TRBV7-8	TRBD1	-	CASSHPDRVQETQYF	TGTGCCAGCAGCCACCCGGACAGGGTACAAGAGACCCAGTACTTC
TRBJ1-5	TRBV6-5	TRBD1	-	CASRPDRLSNQPQHF	TGTGCCAGCAGACCGGACAGGCTTAGCAATCAGCCCCAGCATTTT
TRBJ1-5	TRBV7-2	TRBD1	-	CASSSIDRDSGQPQHF	TGTGCCAGCAGCTCCATCGACAGGGACTCCGGTCAGCCCCAGCATTTT